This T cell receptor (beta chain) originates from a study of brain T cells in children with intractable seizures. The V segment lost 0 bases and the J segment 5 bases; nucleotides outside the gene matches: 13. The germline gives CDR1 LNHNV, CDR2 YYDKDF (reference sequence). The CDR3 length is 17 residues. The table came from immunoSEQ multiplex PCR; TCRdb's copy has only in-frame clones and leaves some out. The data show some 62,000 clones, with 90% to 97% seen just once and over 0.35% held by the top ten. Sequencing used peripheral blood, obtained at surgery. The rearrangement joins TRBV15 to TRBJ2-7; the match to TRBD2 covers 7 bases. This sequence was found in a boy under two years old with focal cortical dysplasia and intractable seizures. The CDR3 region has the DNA TGTGCCACCAGCAGAGATTTTGGGCTAAGGAGCGGGAACGAGCAGTACTTC. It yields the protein CATSRDFGLRSGNEQYF. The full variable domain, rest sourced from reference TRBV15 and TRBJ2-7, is DAMVIQNPRYQVTQFGKPVTLSCSQTLNHNVMYWYQQKSSQAPKLLFHYYDKDFNNEADTPDNFQSRRPNTSFCFLDIRSPGLGDTAMYLCATSRDFGLRSGNEQYFGPGTRLTVT.